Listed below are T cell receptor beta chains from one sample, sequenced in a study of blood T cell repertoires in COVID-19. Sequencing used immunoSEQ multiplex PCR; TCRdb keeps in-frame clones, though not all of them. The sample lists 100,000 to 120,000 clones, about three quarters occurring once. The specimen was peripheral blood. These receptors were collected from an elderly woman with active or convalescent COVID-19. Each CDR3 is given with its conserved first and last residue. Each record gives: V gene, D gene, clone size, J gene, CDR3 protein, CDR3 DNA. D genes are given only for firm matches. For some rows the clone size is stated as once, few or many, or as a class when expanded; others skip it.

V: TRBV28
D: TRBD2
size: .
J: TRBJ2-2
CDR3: CASSLLTSGRFTGELFF
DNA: TGTGCCAGCAGCCTTTTGACTAGCGGGAGATTCACCGGGGAGCTGTTTTTT

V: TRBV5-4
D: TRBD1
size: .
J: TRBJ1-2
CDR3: CATAQGGEGYYGYTF
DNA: TGTGCCACCGCACAGGGGGGTGAGGGTTACTATGGCTACACCTTC

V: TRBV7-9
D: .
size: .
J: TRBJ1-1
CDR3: CASSSQTEPTEAFF
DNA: TGTGCCAGCAGCTCTCAGACAGAACCCACTGAAGCTTTCTTT

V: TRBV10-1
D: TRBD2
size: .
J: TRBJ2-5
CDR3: CASSESVGWSGRALETQYF
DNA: TGCGCCAGCAGTGAGTCTGTGGGTTGGAGCGGGAGGGCCTTGGAGACCCAGTACTTC

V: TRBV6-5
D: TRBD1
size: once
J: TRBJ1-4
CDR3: CASARGALEKLFF
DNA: TGTGCCAGCGCCAGGGGGGCGCTTGAAAAACTGTTTTTT

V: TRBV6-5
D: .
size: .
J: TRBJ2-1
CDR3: CASNRGGSYNEQFF
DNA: TGTGCCAGCAATAGGGGGGGCTCCTACAATGAGCAGTTCTTC

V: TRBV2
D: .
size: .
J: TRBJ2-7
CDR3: CASSGNRGSYEQYF
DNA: TGTGCCAGCAGTGGAAATAGGGGTTCCTACGAGCAGTACTTC

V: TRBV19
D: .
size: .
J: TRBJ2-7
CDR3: CASSQAGLNSYEQYF
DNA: TGTGCCAGCTCCCAGGCAGGCCTAAACTCCTACGAGCAGTACTTC

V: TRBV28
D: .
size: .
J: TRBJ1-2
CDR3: CASSSGWYGYTF
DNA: TGTGCCAGCAGTTCAGGGTGGTATGGCTACACCTTC

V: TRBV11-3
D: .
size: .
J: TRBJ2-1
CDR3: CASSEGSGLSYNEQFF
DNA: TGTGCCAGCAGCGAAGGGAGCGGGCTCTCCTACAATGAGCAGTTCTTC

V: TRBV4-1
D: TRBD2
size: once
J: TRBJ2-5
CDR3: CASSQDLAGVSETQYF
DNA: TGCGCCAGCAGCCAAGATCTTGCGGGAGTAAGTGAGACCCAGTACTTC

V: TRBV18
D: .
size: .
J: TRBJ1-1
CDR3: CASSPWEHSNTEAFF
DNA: TGTGCCAGCTCACCGTGGGAGCACTCGAACACTGAAGCTTTCTTT

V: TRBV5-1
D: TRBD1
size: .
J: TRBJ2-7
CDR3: CASSYGQGARVGKYF
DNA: TGCGCCAGCAGCTACGGACAGGGGGCGAGGGTCGGGAAGTACTTC

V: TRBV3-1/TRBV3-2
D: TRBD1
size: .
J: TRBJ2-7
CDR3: CASSQVGQGAFEQYF
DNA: TGTGCCAGCAGCCAAGTAGGCCAGGGGGCTTTCGAGCAGTACTTC

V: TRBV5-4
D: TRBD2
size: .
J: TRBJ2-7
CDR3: CASSPRGGNSYEQYF
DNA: TGTGCCAGCAGCCCCCGGGGGGGCAACTCCTACGAGCAGTACTTC

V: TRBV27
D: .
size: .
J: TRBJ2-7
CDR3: CASRRGASETYEQYF
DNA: TGTGCCAGCAGGCGCGGGGCTAGCGAGACCTACGAGCAGTACTTC

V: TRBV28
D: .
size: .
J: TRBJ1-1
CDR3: CASSQGVVPEAFF
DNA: TGTGCCAGCAGTCAAGGGGTGGTTCCTGAAGCTTTCTTT

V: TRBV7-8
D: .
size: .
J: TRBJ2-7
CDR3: CASSRRGPTYEQYF
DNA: TGTGCCAGCAGTAGGAGGGGTCCCACCTACGAGCAGTACTTC

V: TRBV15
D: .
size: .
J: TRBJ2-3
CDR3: CATSRYTPSTDTQYF
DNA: TGTGCCACCAGCAGATATACACCTTCCACAGATACGCAGTATTTT

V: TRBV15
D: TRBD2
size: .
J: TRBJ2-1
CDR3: CATSPTRDYYNEQFF
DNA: TGTGCCACCAGCCCTACACGGGACTACTACAATGAGCAGTTCTTC

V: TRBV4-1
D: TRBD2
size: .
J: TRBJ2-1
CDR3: CASSTSGSYNEQFF
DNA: TGCGCCAGCAGTACTAGCGGATCCTACAATGAGCAGTTCTTC

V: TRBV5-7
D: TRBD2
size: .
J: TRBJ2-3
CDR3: CASSSGAPGLGVTQYF
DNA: TGTGCCAGCAGCTCGGGAGCGCCGGGACTAGGGGTTACGCAGTATTTT

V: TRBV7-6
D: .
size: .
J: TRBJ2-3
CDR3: CASSFSFTDTQYF
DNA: TGTGCCAGCAGCTTCTCTTTCACAGATACGCAGTATTTT

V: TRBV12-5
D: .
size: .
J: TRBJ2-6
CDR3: CASGLIGANVLTF
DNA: TGTGCTAGTGGTCTAATTGGGGCCAACGTCCTGACTTTC

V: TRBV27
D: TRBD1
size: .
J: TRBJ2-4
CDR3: CASSQGQGVGKNIQYF
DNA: TGTGCCAGCAGTCAGGGACAGGGGGTTGGCAAAAACATTCAGTACTTC

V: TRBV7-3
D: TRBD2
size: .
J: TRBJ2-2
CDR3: CASSLTASGRGELFF
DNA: TGTGCCAGCAGCTTGACAGCTAGCGGGAGAGGGGAGCTGTTTTTT

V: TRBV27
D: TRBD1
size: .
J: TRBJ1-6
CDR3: CASSLSRTGENSPLHF
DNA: TGTGCCAGCAGTTTATCTCGCACAGGGGAAAATTCACCCCTCCACTTT

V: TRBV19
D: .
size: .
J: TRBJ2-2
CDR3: CASSIQGTGELFF
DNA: TGTGCCAGTAGTATACAGGGAACCGGGGAGCTGTTTTTT

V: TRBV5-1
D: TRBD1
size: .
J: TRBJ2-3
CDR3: CASSYRTGVTTDTQYF
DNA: TGCGCCAGCAGCTACCGGACAGGGGTCACAACAGATACGCAGTATTTT

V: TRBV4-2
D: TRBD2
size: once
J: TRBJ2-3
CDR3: CASSLGLAGTDTQYF
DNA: TGTGCCAGCAGCCTCGGACTAGCGGGGACAGATACGCAGTATTTT

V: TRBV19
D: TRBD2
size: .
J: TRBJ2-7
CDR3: CASSIAYTSGRGNYEQYF
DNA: TGTGCCAGTAGTATAGCGTATACTAGCGGGAGGGGAAACTACGAGCAGTACTTC

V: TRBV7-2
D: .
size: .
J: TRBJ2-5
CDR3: CASSFQGWETQYF
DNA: TGTGCCAGCAGCTTTCAGGGGTGGGAGACCCAGTACTTC

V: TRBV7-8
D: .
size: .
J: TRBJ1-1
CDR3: CASSSNRESTEAFF
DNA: TGTGCCAGCAGCTCTAATAGGGAGTCCACTGAAGCTTTCTTT

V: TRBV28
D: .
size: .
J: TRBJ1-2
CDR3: CASSPLSGDLYGYTF
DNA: TGTGCCAGCAGTCCCTTATCAGGGGATCTCTATGGCTACACCTTC

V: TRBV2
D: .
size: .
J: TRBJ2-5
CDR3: CASAPGSGGRLETQYF
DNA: TGTGCCAGCGCCCCGGGTTCGGGGGGCCGGTTGGAGACCCAGTACTTC

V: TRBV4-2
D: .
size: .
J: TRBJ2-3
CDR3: CASSQARFTDTQYF
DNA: TGTGCCAGCAGCCAAGCTCGGTTCACAGATACGCAGTATTTT